Detailed here is one T cell receptor beta chain. The specificity of this receptor is unknown. No much larger clone exists at a distance of one base, and base qualities are not known. The CDR3 numbers 15 residues from cysteine through phenylalanine. Here the CDR3 DNA is all that survives: 45 bases in frame from base 1. CDR1 and CDR2, looked up from the germline V gene, are KGHSH and LQKENI. Trimming at the junction amounts to 3 bases on V and 8 bases on J, and the germline ends lie 19 bases apart. The sample comes from a study of multiple sclerosis patients with progressive multifocal leukoencephalopathy (dated by TCRdb to about 2019). Background on the whole study: The controls were five MS patients treated with natalizumab who did not develop PML and who were sampled longitudinally. Peripheral T and B cells were examined in MS patients who went on to develop PML (4 under natalizumab, 1 after alemtuzumab) as well as in treated patients who did not. Two natalizumab-treated patients who later developed PML were followed longitudinally from before therapy through 6 and 12 months to PML onset. The study was designed to detect JC virus-specific or public T-cell expansions arising at the time of PML onset.

Using the immunoSEQ two-step multiplex PCR at survey-level depth, TRB CDR3 regions were amplified from genomic DNA. Synthetic inline TR CDR3 controls covering all V-J pairings were spiked into each PCR to estimate template counts and remove amplification bias. Reads went through processing to reduce amplification and sequencing bias, and quantification was done against synthetic TR CDR3 analogs. Turning to the authors' computational methods: In ImmunoSEQ Analyzer, raw data were processed so that out-of-frame sequences and CDR3s with stop codons were removed, with gene names following IMGT nomenclature. Normalized Shannon entropy, defined as 1 minus Pielou's evenness, served as the summary measure of repertoire diversity. Two TRB sequences were counted as identical only if the two sequences had the same V gene, J gene and CDR3. Public PML clonotypes were CDR3s found in two or more PML-onset samples but not found earlier, in controls, or in public databases. Skylign with the observed count method was used to analyze CDR3 amino acid composition at each position. TCRdb retrieved this table from immuneACCESS and kept in-frame rearrangements only. Not all clones are present; in checked studies, unresolved V genes account for under half, and no reason is known for the remainder. V and J calls and clone size are given by that table; D and trimming were obtained from the DNA. This sample is represented by 25,000 to 35,000 clones; more than 75% of them were singletons. Approximately 1% of the sample is in the top ten clones.

What the study reported, not specific to this receptor: No common TRBV or TRBJ gene usage or preferential TRBV-TRBJ pairings were detected when PML developed. In most PML patients, lower normalized Shannon entropy suggested less diverse TRB repertoires, while the natalizumab-treated controls had values close to 1. Because the cohort was small and descriptive, it remained unclear whether the findings reflect JC virus infection or general immunocompromise. The analysis covered only peripheral blood, although cerebrospinal fluid or brain lymphocytes might be more informative for natalizumab-associated PML. Only PML patients had TRB clones above 0.5% frequency, but the clones expanded at PML onset were already present before and during natalizumab therapy.

This sample's time point label indicates: before natalizumab initiation. All listed patients had previously received interferon beta, and all PML patients were female. Blood samples at T0 were collected prior to the first natalizumab infusion. Isolation of peripheral blood mononuclear cells was performed by Ficoll-Hypaque density gradient centrifugation. This sequence originates from a human donor with multiple sclerosis. Sequenced material: PBMCs. Recombination joined TRBV18 with TRBJ1-1; D gene: possibly TRBD1, on 6 matching bases. The nucleotide sequence reads as follows: TGTGCCAGCTCACCCTCACAGGGAGCTCCTGTCGAAGCTTTCTTT. This encodes CASSPSQGAPVEAFF.